The clone carrying this T cell receptor beta chain was counted only a few times. Its antigen is undetermined. The sample belongs to a study of T cell repertoires in cytomegalovirus infection. Background on the study: The public TCR beta signatures pointed to both CMV infection and matching HLA type.

TCRdb independently ran MiXCR on the reads; one entry per CDR3 protein. Altogether some 400,000 distinct CDR3 sequences are present, about a sixth being singletons, with the ten largest covering 8.5% to 10%. V was clipped by 6 bases and J by 5 bases; unmatched bases: 19. This CDR3 has 18 amino acids. Germline values: CDR1 MNHEY, CDR2 SVGEGT. Study results and caveats: What dominated the ex vivo response were HLA-C-restricted CMV-specific TCR beta clonotypes.

Sequenced material: PBMCs. V and J are TRBV6-2 or TRBV6-3 and TRBJ2-1; TRBD2 aligns across 7 bases. The source is a human donor in good health (CMV status not recorded). Some clones in this sample may be carry-over from other donors' samples. This CDR3 is CASSTPTVRETPNNEQFF. The CDR3 DNA follows: TGTGCCAGCAGCACCCCCACGGTGCGGGAGACCCCAAACAATGAGCAGTTCTTC.